This note documents a single TCR beta chain sequence. What it binds is unknown. The germline gene is not matched at one end of the junction; a read error may be the cause. At least 6.5 million PBMCs were isolated per sample. A second PCR of 7 to 11 cycles used a sample-barcoded 5' primer and a J-beta primer mix. From the 5' RACE reads, TCRdb called clonotypes with MiXCR, one entry per CDR3 protein. The data contain hundreds of thousands of distinct CDR3 sequences, roughly 49% of them seen just once; the ten biggest clones take up 25% to 35%. The CDR3 length is 14 residues. Germline assignment: CDR1 ENHRY and CDR2 SYGVKD. The data are from a study of blood T cells in healthy people across ages. Study summary: Per every two T cells, about one barcoded beta molecule was captured by template switching.

General study findings and limits: Naive CD4+ cells and diversity were both higher in long-lived donors than in aged donors.

Sequencing was done on a sample of blood. The V and J genes are TRBV10-3 and TRBJ2-1; unclear D gene. The receptor was derived from a woman aged 55 to 70 in good health. The CDR3 spells CAISESSSCNEQFF. CDR3 bases: TGTGCCATCAGTGAGTCTAGCTCCTGCAATGAGCAGTTCTTC.